This T cell receptor beta chain was captured in a study of human T cells and chemical hapten exposure. The CDR3 extends over 16 amino acids. Germline V gene sequence: CDR1 SGHRS, CDR2 YFSETQ. J gave up 0 bases and V 4 bases, and 5 bases lay outside the gene matches. The library gave individual cDNA molecules unique molecular identifiers. MiXCR, applied by TCRdb to the RACE reads, yields one record per CDR3 protein. The table has 85,000 to 100,000 distinct CDR3 sequences, 27% seen once. Study conclusions and caveats: Patch test score was positively correlated with the counts of PT1 expanded TCRs.

In this sample, this clonotype turned up a few times. Its antigen remains unidentified. Time point in this sample: patch test 3, about 24 weeks after DPC sensitization. Treatment reported: therapeutic diphenylcyclopropenone sensitization with weekly scalp DPC. Patches went on only after blood had been drawn each time. The study drew its donors from alopecia patients who were 18 to 70 years old and suitable for DPC. This material consisted of whole blood, taken in connection with sensitization to the hapten diphenylcyclopropenone (DPC). The sequence was obtained from a man between 35 and 55 years old with alopecia areata. Some clones in this sample may be carry-over from other donors' samples. This rearrangement joins TRBV5-1 to TRBJ2-2; 8 positions agree with TRBD2. The DNA for the CDR3 is TGCGCCAGCAGCACCCGGGGGGGTGCGAACACCGGGGAGCTGTTTTTT. This translates into CASSTRGGANTGELFF.